This T cell receptor beta chain originates from a study of blood T cells in healthy people across ages. This clonotype was counted once. Its target is unknown. Extraction yielded at least 5 micrograms of total RNA per sample. Findings and caveats of the study: The study found TCR beta diversity correlated strongly with naive T cell percentage.

It was with a sample-barcoded 5' primer and a J-beta primer mix that a second PCR of roughly 7 to 12 cycles was run. One entry per CDR3 protein, called by TCRdb with MiXCR from the 5' RACE reads. The sample has almost 1 million distinct CDR3 sequences; roughly 51% are singletons. The TCR was taken from a woman aged 55 to 70 in good health. The sequenced sample consisted of blood.

Here the CDR3 reads CASSLKGASYNSPLHF. As DNA, the CDR3 is TGTGCCAGCAGCTTAAAGGGGGCCTCCTATAATTCACCCCTCCACTTT. The chain links TRBV7-9 to TRBJ1-6; TRBD1 matches 7 bases. The CDR3 length is 16 residues. Germline CDR1 is SEHNR and CDR2 is FQNEAQ (reference sequence). J was trimmed by 0 bases and V by 2 bases; bases with no gene match: 1.